Listed here are 14 T cell receptor beta chains from one sample, sequenced in a study of shared clonotypes between healthy human individuals. Assay: immunoSEQ multiplex PCR; the TCRdb copy retains only in-frame clones and omits some. This sample has 900,000 to 1,200,000 clones, with 75% to 80% found just once. What was sequenced was memory CD4+ T cells from PBMCs. The subset was: CD45RA-negative fraction. Source of these receptors: a man aged 18 to 29 in good health. Some clones in this sample may be carry-over from other donors' samples.

V is TRBV30 and J is TRBJ1-3; D remains unclear. Germline-derived CDR1 and CDR2 are GTSNPN and SVGIG (reference sequence). V was clipped by 0 bases and J by 4 bases, with 19 bases between them. CDR3 length equals 17 residues. The CDR3 nucleotides read TGTGCCTGGAGTGTTAATTTCTTCTCCCAGAAAGGAAACACCATATATTTT. Its translation: CAWSVNFFSQKGNTIYF.

CDR3 nucleotides: TGTGCCAGCACAGAACAGGCGCGCACAGATACGCAGTATTTT. It yields the protein CASTEQARTDTQYF. The V and J genes are TRBV9 and TRBJ2-3, with D possibly being TRBD1 (5 bases). The length of the CDR3 is 14 residues. Trimming removed 6 bases from V and 1 base from J, with 12 bases in between. Per the germline V gene, CDR1 is SGDLS and CDR2 is YYNGEE.

The chain employs TRBV11-2 and TRBJ2-7; possibly TRBD1 for D (5 bases). This CDR3 comprises 14 residues. Trimming removed 4 bases from V and 2 bases from J, with 12 bases in between. Germline V gene lookup returns CDR1 SGHAT and CDR2 FQNNGV. CDR3: CASSSPGQAYEQYF. The CDR3 region has the DNA TGTGCCAGCAGCTCACCAGGACAAGCCTACGAGCAGTACTTC.

On this clone itself: Other DNA sequences within the sample encode an identical CDR3. CDR3 DNA: TGTGCCAGCAGCCAGGGGCGTAACTATGGCTACACCTTC. It yields the protein CASSQGRNYGYTF. The chain combines TRBV7-2 with TRBJ1-2; a possible D gene is TRBD1 (6 bases). V was cut by 5 bases and J by 1 base, with 8 bases left in between. The CDR3 has 13 amino acids. Germline-derived CDR1 and CDR2 are SGHTA and FQGNSA.

The rearrangement uses TRBV5-4 and TRBJ2-5, with D possibly matching TRBD2 (5 bases). V lost 0 bases and J lost 5, with 17 bases in between. The CDR3 has 16 amino acids. Germline CDR1 is SGHNT and CDR2 is YYREEE (reference sequence). CDR3 DNA sequence: TGTGCCAGCAGCTTGGGCTTAGGTCGTCCGGGGGAGACCCAGTACTTC. Its protein is CASSLGLGRPGETQYF.

This chain links TRBV5-1 with TRBJ2-3; 14 positions agree with TRBD2. CDR3 length: 16 amino acids. CDR1 is SGHRS and CDR2 is YFSETQ in the germline V gene. J lost 4 bases, V lost 0 bases, and 1 base had no gene match. Here the CDR3 DNA reads TGCGCCAGCAGCTTGGGGGGACTAGCGGGAGCAGATACGCAGTATTTT. Amino acids: CASSLGGLAGADTQYF.

The chain carries TRBV15 and TRBJ2-5; unclear D gene. This CDR3 is built from 15 residues. V was trimmed by 1 base and J by 2 bases, leaving 11 bases between them. Germline CDR1 LNHNV, CDR2 YYDKDF (reference sequence). Written as DNA, the CDR3 is TGTGCCACCAGCAGAGGAATGGGGAATCAAGAGACCCAGTACTTC. It encodes CATSRGMGNQETQYF.

This clone turned up a few times. J is TRBJ2-1 and V is TRBV7-2; 12 bases match TRBD2. With 1 base clipped from V and 10 bases from J, the junction kept 2 bases outside the gene matches. There are 14 residues in the CDR3. The V gene's germline CDR1 is SGHTA and CDR2 FQGNSA. The CDR3 sequence is CASSLGTSGEEQFF. The CDR3 nucleotides read TGTGCCAGCAGCTTAGGGACTAGCGGGGAGGAGCAGTTCTTC.

There are a few counts of this clone. The junction differs from germline at one of its ends, possibly a read error. Other nucleotide sequences from this sample produce the same CDR3. V gene TRBV7-9 combines with J gene TRBJ1-1; 8 bases map to TRBD1. Germline lookup yields CDR1 SEHNR and CDR2 FQNEAQ (reference sequence). This CDR3 spans 16 amino acids. The CDR3 is CASSPSPGQGHTEAFF. The CDR3 DNA reads TGTGCTAGCAGCCCATCCCCCGGACAGGGTCACACTGAAGCTTTCTTT.

The genes are TRBV6-1 and TRBJ2-2, with a possible D match to TRBD2 (5 bases). This CDR3 spans 15 amino acids. The germline V gene has CDR1 MNHNS and CDR2 SASEGT. V was clipped by 5 bases and J by 3 bases, with 13 bases between them. In nucleotides, the CDR3 is TGTGCCAGCAGTTCGCCGGGGTCGTACACCGGGGAGCTGTTTTTT. This translates into CASSSPGSYTGELFF.

This clone was seen a handful of times. V gene TRBV28 combines with J gene TRBJ2-5; 7 bases are shared with TRBD2. With V trimmed by 1 base and J by 5 bases, 19 bases remained unmatched. The CDR3 is 19 residues long. From germline, CDR1 is MDHEN and CDR2 SYDVKM. The DNA for the CDR3 is TGTGCCAGCAGTTTATACCCTCCTGTGCAGGGAGGGTTTCAGGAGACCCAGTACTTC. Translation gives CASSLYPPVQGGFQETQYF.

The rearrangement links TRBV7-2 to TRBJ2-4; 9 bases map to TRBD2. Germline loops: CDR1 SGHTA, CDR2 FQGNSA. This CDR3 contains 17 residues. The J segment lost 0 bases and the V segment lost 5 bases, leaving 8 bases of the junction unmatched. CDR3 coding DNA: TGTGCCAGCAGCCAATCCCTAGCGGGATTAGCCAAAAACATTCAGTACTTC. It encodes CASSQSLAGLAKNIQYF. Filled out from reference TRBV7-2 and TRBJ2-4, the complete variable domain reads GAGVSQSPSNKVTEKGKDVELRCDPISGHTALYWYRQSLGQGLEFLIYFQGNSAPDKSGLPSDRFSAERTGGSVSTLTIQRTQQEDSAVYLCASSQSLAGLAKNIQYFGAGTRLSVL.

J is TRBJ1-4 and V is TRBV6-1, with unresolved D. V lost 6 bases to trimming and J lost 0 bases, with 14 bases between them. CDR1 and CDR2 from the germline V gene are MNHNS and SASEGT. This CDR3 has 16 residues. For the CDR3, the DNA is TGTGCCAGCAGGGAATTAGACATCGCAACTAATGAAAAACTGTTTTTT. Translation: CASRELDIATNEKLFF.

This sequence joins TRBV5-1 and TRBJ2-3, with D maybe TRBD1 (5 bases). V was trimmed by 7 bases and J by 0 bases, leaving 15 bases between them. The CDR3 covers 15 residues. Per germline, CDR1 SGHRS and CDR2 YFSETQ. CDR3 sequence (DNA): TGCGCCAGCTCAACCCAGGGTCTTAGCACAGATACGCAGTATTTT. It encodes CASSTQGLSTDTQYF.